The 14 T cell receptor beta chains below all came from one sample that was sequenced in a study of OX40 agonist ivuxolimab in advanced cancers. Measured with immunoSEQ multiplex PCR; TCRdb has only the in-frame clones, and not every one. The table records fewer than 35,000 clones, 81% of them present only once. Here the sequenced sample was CD4+ or CD8+ T cells sorted from blood, taken in a trial of the OX40 agonist ivuxolimab. The receptors were sampled from an adult with an advanced solid tumor such as melanoma, head and neck, liver or kidney cancer.

CDR3 nucleotide sequence: TGTGCCAGTAGTTGGAACAGGGTTAATCAGCCCCAGCATTTT. It specifies CASSWNRVNQPQHF. The chain carries TRBV19 and TRBJ1-5; tentatively, D is TRBD1 (6 bases). Germline V gene lookup returns CDR1 LNHDA and CDR2 SQIVND (reference sequence). CDR3 length: 14 amino acids. With 5 bases removed from V and 4 bases from J, the gap between germline ends came to 12 bases.

The chain uses TRBV29-1 and TRBJ2-2; D remains ambiguous. V shed 5 bases and J shed 8 bases, with 15 bases lying between them. The CDR3 totals 13 residues. Germline V CDR1 and CDR2: SQVTM, ANQGSEA. CDR3 nucleotides: TGCAGCGTTCACTGGACCACCAGAGGGGAGCTGTTTTTT. Translating it yields CSVHWTTRGELFF.

This clone has a single count. This chain joins TRBV5-6 and TRBJ2-3; a weak D match, TRBD1 (5 bases). Per germline, CDR1 SGHDT and CDR2 YYEEEE. The CDR3 loop spans 14 amino acids. V was pared by 0 bases and J by 6 bases, with 11 bases between. CDR3 amino acids: CASSLGQGGDTQYF. CDR3 bases: TGTGCCAGCAGCTTGGGGCAGGGTGGTGATACGCAGTATTTT.

The gene calls are TRBV6-1 and TRBJ2-5; D perhaps matches TRBD1 (5 bases). The CDR3 has 13 residues. V was trimmed by 4 bases and J by 1 base, leaving 7 bases between them. Germline values: CDR1 MNHNS, CDR2 SASEGT. In DNA, the CDR3 is TGTGCCAGCAGTGTCGACAGCCAAGAGACCCAGTACTTC. Encoded protein: CASSVDSQETQYF.

J is TRBJ1-1 and V is TRBV7-9; 10 bases are shared with TRBD1. V lost 5 bases to trimming and J lost 7 bases; unmatched junction nucleotides: 4. The CDR3 is made up of 13 amino acids. Germline CDR1 SEHNR, CDR2 FQNEAQ (reference sequence). The CDR3 protein is CASSPRTGGEAFF. In DNA, the CDR3 is TGTGCCAGCAGCCCACGGACAGGGGGTGAAGCTTTCTTT. Full variable domain (outside the CDR3, taken from reference TRBV7-9 and TRBJ1-1): DTGVSQNPRHKITKRGQNVTFRCDPISEHNRLYWYRQTLGQGPEFLTYFQNEAQLEKSRLLSDRFSAERPKGSFSTLEIQRTEQGDSAMYLCASSPRTGGEAFFGQGTRLTVV.

The rearrangement joins TRBV5-1 to TRBJ2-1, with TRBD1 matching over 9 bases. Germline assignment: CDR1 SGHRS and CDR2 YFSETQ. The CDR3 runs 15 residues. Trimming cost V 3 bases and J 4 bases; bases outside gene matches: 5. CDR3 loop: CASSSGTGSYNEQFF. CDR3 DNA: TGCGCCAGCAGCTCCGGGACAGGGTCTTACAATGAGCAGTTCTTC.

The chain combines TRBV9 with TRBJ2-5; D is unresolved. The end of the DNA is better explained by TRBJ2-7, so the J call may be wrong. Looked up from germline, CDR1 is SGDLS and CDR2 is YYNGEE. The CDR3 consists of 13 residues. This chain's CDR3 is CASSAPDGYEQYF. The CDR3, as DNA: TGTGCCAGCAGCGCTCCGGACGGTTACGAGCAGTACTTC.

The CDR3 DNA is TGTGCCTGGAGTGTACAGGAAGATTCACCCCTCCACTTT. Translating it yields CAWSVQEDSPLHF. This chain joins TRBV30 and TRBJ1-6, with D possibly TRBD1 on 5 matching bases. Trimming took off 0 bases at V and 8 bases at J, with 8 bases between the two ends. The germline V gene has CDR1 GTSNPN and CDR2 SVGIG (reference sequence). The CDR3 consists of 13 residues.

The chain carries TRBV19 and TRBJ1-3; no reliable D call. V was clipped by 0 bases and J by 3 bases, with 9 bases between them. The CDR3 runs 15 residues. Germline V lookup: CDR1 LNHDA, CDR2 SQIVND (reference sequence). DNA for the CDR3: TGTGCCAGTAGTATAGACGGAGGGTTTGGAAACACCATATATTTT. Its translation is CASSIDGGFGNTIYF. Looking up the rest from reference TRBV19 and TRBJ1-3 gives the full variable domain: DGGITQSPKYLFRKEGQNVTLSCEQNLNHDAMYWYRQDPGQGLRLIYYSQIVNDFQKGDIAEGYSVSREKKESFPLTVTSAQKNPTAFYLCASSIDGGFGNTIYFGEGSWLTVV.

This clone was counted a single time. This chain connects TRBV29-1 to TRBJ1-5; 8 bases line up with TRBD1. Trimming removed 6 bases from V and 6 bases from J; junction bases left unmatched: 7. This CDR3 is built from 13 residues. Germline loops: CDR1 SQVTM, CDR2 ANQGSEA. The CDR3, as DNA: TGCAGCGTCCAGGACAGGGAGAGTCAGCCCCAGCATTTT. Protein product: CSVQDRESQPQHF.

The rearrangement uses TRBV5-1 and TRBJ2-7; 8 bases agree with TRBD1. Trimming at V came to 0 bases and at J to 2 bases, leaving 1 base not matched to a gene. This CDR3 is built from 14 residues. Germline CDR1 SGHRS, CDR2 YFSETQ. CDR3 loop: CASSLAGQAYEQYF. The CDR3 bases are TGCGCCAGCAGCTTGGCGGGACAGGCCTACGAGCAGTACTTC.

The V and J genes are TRBV6-6 and TRBJ2-3, with a tentative D call TRBD2 (6 bases). The V gene lost 5 bases and the J gene lost 7 bases, with 10 bases spanning the gap. This CDR3 has 12 residues. CDR1 MNHNY and CDR2 SVGAGI come from the germline V gene (reference sequence). The CDR3 nucleotides read TGTGCCAGCAGTGGAGGGGTAAATACGCAGTATTTT. Protein product: CASSGGVNTQYF.

V and J are TRBV4-1 and TRBJ1-5, with D perhaps TRBD1 (6 bases). Germline assignment: CDR1 MGHRA and CDR2 YSYEKL. Trimming pared 0 bases from V and 6 bases from J, leaving 9 bases between. CDR3 length: 14 amino acids. CDR3 residues: CASSQDSGVQPQHF. The CDR3, as DNA: TGCGCCAGCAGCCAAGATTCAGGGGTTCAGCCCCAGCATTTT.

The rearrangement joins TRBV19 to TRBJ1-5; no firm D call. The CDR3 runs to 16 residues. Germline values: CDR1 LNHDA, CDR2 SQIVND (reference sequence). Trimming left V 3 bases short and J 0 bases short, with 12 bases between. The CDR3 loop is CASSIYTSYSNQPQHF. The CDR3 nucleotides are TGTGCCAGTAGTATCTATACGTCGTATAGCAATCAGCCCCAGCATTTT.